A single sample gave rise to the 20 T cell receptor beta chains below, sequenced in a study of T cells after yellow fever vaccination. MiXCR, run by TCRdb on the 5' RACE reads, gives a single entry per CDR3 protein. This sample yields some 600,000 distinct CDR3 sequences, of which about 12% are seen a single time; about 16% belongs to the top ten. The material sequenced was PBMCs, taken on the day of the yellow fever booster vaccination. These receptors were taken from a man aged 25-40 years who received the YFV17D yellow fever vaccine.

The gene calls are TRBV29-1 and TRBJ2-7; the D gene is possibly TRBD1 (5 bases). The CDR3 runs 13 residues. Germline V gives CDR1 SQVTM, CDR2 ANQGSEA. Trimming stripped 5 bases from V and 2 bases from J, with 13 bases between. CDR3 region: CSVRQRLTYEQYF. CDR3 coding DNA: TGCAGCGTTCGACAGAGACTTACCTACGAGCAGTACTTC.

The chain is built from TRBV11-2 and TRBJ2-3, with D unclear. Trimming took off 5 bases at V and 0 bases at J, with 21 bases between the two ends. From germline, CDR1 is SGHAT and CDR2 FQNNGV. The CDR3 extends over 18 amino acids. Written as DNA, the CDR3 is TGTGCCAGCAGCCCCCCGATTCACCTTATTTCTAGCACAGATACGCAGTATTTT. Translating it yields CASSPPIHLISSTDTQYF.

The chain has TRBV6-1 and TRBJ1-3, with D unresolved. CDR3 size: 15 residues. The germline V gene has CDR1 MNHNS and CDR2 SASEGT. V lost 4 bases and J 4 bases, leaving 14 bases between the germline ends. In DNA form, the CDR3 reads TGTGCCAGCAGTGGTGAGAGGGTGGCCGGAAACACCATATATTTT. It encodes CASSGERVAGNTIYF.

This chain links TRBV19 with TRBJ2-2, with TRBD2 identical over 7 bases. This CDR3 has 17 residues. Germline loops: CDR1 LNHDA, CDR2 SQIVND (reference sequence). The V and J ends lost 5 bases and 5 bases, in that order; junction bases with no gene match: 14. The CDR3 region is CASSFSVTSLSTGELFF. The CDR3 DNA sequence: TGTGCCAGTAGTTTCTCCGTGACTAGCTTATCAACCGGGGAGCTGTTTTTT. Full variable domain (outside the CDR3, taken from reference TRBV19 and TRBJ2-2): DGGITQSPKYLFRKEGQNVTLSCEQNLNHDAMYWYRQDPGQGLRLIYYSQIVNDFQKGDIAEGYSVSREKKESFPLTVTSAQKNPTAFYLCASSFSVTSLSTGELFFGEGSRLTVL.

The chain joins TRBV5-4 to TRBJ2-2; 7 bases fit TRBD2. Germline CDR1 and CDR2: SGHNT and YYREEE (reference sequence). The CDR3 extends over 15 amino acids. Unmatched junction bases numbered 5, after V lost 0 bases and J lost 6 bases. The CDR3 reads CASSLGAGRAGELFF. CDR3 DNA sequence: TGTGCCAGCAGCTTGGGAGCGGGACGGGCCGGGGAGCTGTTTTTT.

The gene calls are TRBV29-1 and TRBJ1-2, with D tentatively TRBD1 (5 bases). Germline values: CDR1 SQVTM, CDR2 ANQGSEA. The V gene lost 0 bases and the J gene lost 8 bases, with 13 bases spanning the gap. This CDR3 is built from 13 residues. Here the CDR3 DNA reads TGCAGCGTTGAAGAAGGGGCCTCCGGCGGCTACACCTTC. It is translated as CSVEEGASGGYTF.

In this sample, this clonotype turned up many times. V usage is TRBV10-2 and J usage is TRBJ2-5, with D tentatively TRBD1 (6 bases). V was cut by 6 bases and J by 2 bases, with 13 bases left in between. The CDR3 extends over 14 amino acids. Germline V gene data show CDR1 as WSHSY and CDR2 as SAAADI. For the CDR3, the DNA is TGCGCCAGCAGCAATAAAGGACAGCAAGAGACCCAGTACTTC. It translates to CASSNKGQQETQYF.

The gene calls are TRBV5-1 and TRBJ2-1, with 9 bases identical to TRBD2. After removal of 2 bases from V and 5 bases from J, the junction contained 11 bases not matched to a gene. From germline, CDR1 is SGHRS and CDR2 YFSETQ. The CDR3 is 17 amino acids. CDR3 nucleotide sequence: TGCGCCAGCAGCTTATCGCCGGGACTAGCTGGCAACAATGAGCAGTTCTTC. Translation gives CASSLSPGLAGNNEQFF.

In DNA form, the CDR3 reads TGTGCCAGCAGCTTAGCCCAGGGGCGTAGTAATCCGCAGTATTTT. It is translated as CASSLAQGRSNPQYF. This chain uses TRBV7-2 with TRBJ2-3; the D gene is possibly TRBD1 (6 bases). This CDR3 spans 15 amino acids. The V gene lost 0 bases and the J gene lost 10 bases, with 17 bases spanning the gap. Germline V gives CDR1 SGHTA, CDR2 FQGNSA.

This chain joins TRBV7-2 and TRBJ2-2; 7 bases align to TRBD1. Germline V CDR1 and CDR2: SGHTA, FQGNSA. Losses at the gene ends were 5 bases for V and 0 bases for J; bases not matched to a gene: 6. The CDR3 totals 16 residues. The CDR3 region has the DNA TGTGCCAGCAGCCCGACAGGGCTAGCGAACACCGGGGAGCTGTTTTTT. Protein sequence: CASSPTGLANTGELFF.

There are a few counts of this clonotype. The chain combines TRBV7-3 with TRBJ2-5; D remains ambiguous. Trimming left V 2 bases short and J 4 bases short, with 8 bases between. The CDR3 length is 13 residues. Germline-derived CDR1 and CDR2 are SGHTA and FQGTGA. Here the CDR3 reads CASSLWSAETQYF. The CDR3 DNA is TGTGCCAGCAGCTTATGGAGCGCAGAGACCCAGTACTTC.

V usage is TRBV29-1 and J usage is TRBJ2-5; D is undetermined. This CDR3 spans 13 amino acids. Trimming removed 0 bases from V and 5 bases from J, with 10 bases in between. The V gene's germline CDR1 is SQVTM and CDR2 ANQGSEA. The CDR3 nucleotides read TGCAGCGTTGAAGATCTCGTGGGTGAGACCCAGTACTTC. Residues: CSVEDLVGETQYF.

Only a few counts were recorded for this clonotype. The chain uses TRBV19 and TRBJ2-7, with a possible D match to TRBD2 (5 bases). CDR1 LNHDA and CDR2 SQIVND come from the germline V gene (reference sequence). V was trimmed by 9 bases and J by 2 bases, leaving 14 bases between them. The CDR3 loop spans 13 amino acids. The DNA of the CDR3 is TGTGCCAGCAGCGGAGTTCCGGCCTACGAGCAGTACTTC. This encodes CASSGVPAYEQYF.

This clonotype was seen a handful of times. V gene TRBV20-1 combines with J gene TRBJ2-2; no definite D call. CDR3 length: 15 amino acids. Germline CDR1 is DFQATT and CDR2 is SNEGSKA (reference sequence). V was shortened by 4 bases and J by 5 bases, with 17 bases between the two germline ends. The DNA for the CDR3 is TGCAGTGCTACCAATCCCGCCACCGGGACCGGGGAGCTGTTTTTT. It yields the protein CSATNPATGTGELFF.

The chain links TRBV5-4 to TRBJ2-1; TRBD2 agrees at 10 bases. CDR3 size: 15 residues. The V gene end was trimmed by 5 bases and the J gene end by 2 bases; junction bases not matched to a gene: 4. Germline CDR1 is SGHNT and CDR2 is YYREEE (reference sequence). The CDR3 DNA reads as TGTGCCAGCAGTGCCGGGACTAGCGCCTACAATGAGCAGTTCTTC. Protein: CASSAGTSAYNEQFF. Complete variable domain (other parts from reference TRBV5-4 and TRBJ2-1): ETGVTQSPTHLIKTRGQQVTLRCSSQSGHNTVSWYQQALGQGPQFIFQYYREEENGRGNFPPRFSGLQFPNYSSELNVNALELDDSALYLCASSAGTSAYNEQFFGPGTRLTVL.

This chain joins TRBV3-1 and TRBJ1-6; D remains unclear. V lost 2 bases and J 10 bases, leaving 9 bases between the germline ends. Germline CDR1 reads LGHDT; CDR2 reads YNNKEL (reference sequence). CDR3 length: 13 residues. The CDR3 region has the DNA TGTGCCAGCAGCCAATCCGAATTCTCACCCCTCCACTTT. Protein sequence: CASSQSEFSPLHF. Combining the CDR3 with reference TRBV3-1 and TRBJ1-6 gives the whole variable domain DTAVSQTPKYLVTQMGNDKSIKCEQNLGHDTMYWYKQDSKKFLKIMFSYNNKELIINETVPNRFSPKSPDKAHLNLHINSLELGDSAVYFCASSQSEFSPLHFGNGTRLTVT.

This chain joins TRBV7-9 and TRBJ2-7; no clear D gene. The CDR3 length is 13 residues. V was clipped by 1 base and J by 5 bases, with 9 bases between them. The germline gives CDR1 SEHNR, CDR2 FQNEAQ (reference sequence). This CDR3 reads CASSLVGANEQYF. In nucleotides, the CDR3 is TGTGCCAGCAGCTTAGTGGGTGCAAACGAGCAGTACTTC. Full variable domain (remainder filled in from reference TRBV7-9 and TRBJ2-7): DTGVSQNPRHKITKRGQNVTFRCDPISEHNRLYWYRQTLGQGPEFLTYFQNEAQLEKSRLLSDRFSAERPKGSFSTLEIQRTEQGDSAMYLCASSLVGANEQYFGPGTRLTVT.

This clonotype was observed a handful of times. The chain links TRBV7-9 to TRBJ2-3; 10 nucleotides align to TRBD1. Germline V gives CDR1 SEHNR, CDR2 FQNEAQ (reference sequence). The CDR3 extends over 14 amino acids. Trimming cost V 6 bases and J 6 bases; bases outside gene matches: 6. CDR3: CASRSGTGADTQYF. The CDR3 region has the DNA TGTGCCAGCAGGTCCGGGACAGGGGCTGATACGCAGTATTTT.

This clonotype was picked up a small number of times. The gene calls are TRBV20-1 and TRBJ2-5; D unclear. The length of the CDR3 is 15 residues. Germline assignment: CDR1 DFQATT and CDR2 SNEGSKA (reference sequence). V was cut by 4 bases and J by 2 bases, with 17 bases left in between. DNA of the CDR3: TGCAGTGCTAAGTCTAGGAGTGTCCTACAAGAGACCCAGTACTTC. Translated: CSAKSRSVLQETQYF.

This clonotype was observed many times. V is TRBV2 and J is TRBJ2-1; unclear D gene. V was cut by 0 bases and J by 6 bases, with 9 bases left in between. The CDR3 is 14 residues long. Germline V CDR1 and CDR2: SNHLY, FYNNEI. CDR3 loop: CASSEALWGNEQFF. CDR3 nucleotides: TGTGCCAGCAGTGAAGCTTTATGGGGCAATGAGCAGTTCTTC. The full variable domain, in which reference TRBV2 and TRBJ2-1 provide the parts outside the CDR3, is EPEVTQTPSHQVTQMGQEVILRCVPISNHLYFYWYRQILGQKVEFLVSFYNNEISEKSEIFDDQFSVERPDGSNFTLKIRSTKLEDSAMYFCASSEALWGNEQFFGPGTRLTVL.